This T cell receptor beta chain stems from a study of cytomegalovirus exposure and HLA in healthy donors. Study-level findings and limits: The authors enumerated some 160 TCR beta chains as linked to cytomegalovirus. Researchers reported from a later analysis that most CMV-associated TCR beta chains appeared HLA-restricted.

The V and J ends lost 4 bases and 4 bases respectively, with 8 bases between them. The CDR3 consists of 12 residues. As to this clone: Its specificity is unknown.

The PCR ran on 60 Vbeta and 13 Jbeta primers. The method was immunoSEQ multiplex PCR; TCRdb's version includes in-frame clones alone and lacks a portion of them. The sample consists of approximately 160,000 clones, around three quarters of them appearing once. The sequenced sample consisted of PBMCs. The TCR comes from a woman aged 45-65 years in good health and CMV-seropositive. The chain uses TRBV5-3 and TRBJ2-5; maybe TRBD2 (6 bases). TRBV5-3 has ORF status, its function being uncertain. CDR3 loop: CARSGGTETQYF. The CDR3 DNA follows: TGTGCCAGAAGCGGAGGGACAGAGACCCAGTACTTC.